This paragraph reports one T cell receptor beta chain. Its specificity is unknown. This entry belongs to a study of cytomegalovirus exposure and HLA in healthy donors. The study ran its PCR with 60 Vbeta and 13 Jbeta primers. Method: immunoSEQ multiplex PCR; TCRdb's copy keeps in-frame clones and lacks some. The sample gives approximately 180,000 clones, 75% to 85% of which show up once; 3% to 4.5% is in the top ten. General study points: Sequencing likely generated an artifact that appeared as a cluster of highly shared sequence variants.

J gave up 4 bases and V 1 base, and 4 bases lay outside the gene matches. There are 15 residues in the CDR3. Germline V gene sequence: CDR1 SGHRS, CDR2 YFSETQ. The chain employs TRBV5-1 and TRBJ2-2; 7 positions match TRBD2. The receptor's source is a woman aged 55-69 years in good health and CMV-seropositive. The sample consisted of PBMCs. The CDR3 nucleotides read TGCGCCAGCAGCTTGCGGGAGGCGCGCACCGGGGAGCTGTTTTTT. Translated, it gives CASSLREARTGELFF.